Following are 3 T cell receptor beta chains from one sample sequenced in a study of identical twins. TCRdb recomputed calls from the 5' RACE reads with MiXCR, one row per CDR3 protein. The data show fewer than 900,000 distinct CDR3 sequences, 18% seen once. In addition, the sample was reused for a study of T cells expressing NK-cell markers.

The sequencing sample was made of PBMCs. These receptors were obtained from a woman under 30 in good health.

This clonotype was counted only a few times. V is TRBV6-6 and J is TRBJ2-1, with D tentatively TRBD1 or TRBD2 (6 bases each). Germline V lookup: CDR1 MNHNY, CDR2 SVGAGI (reference sequence). The CDR3 consists of 13 residues. The ends were cut back, 3 bases at V and 9 bases at J, with 12 bases in the middle. CDR3 amino acids: CASSYWGAGEQFF. DNA of the CDR3: TGTGCCAGCAGTTATTGGGGGGCTGGTGAGCAGTTCTTC.

V gene TRBV3-1 combines with J gene TRBJ2-1; 8 bases match TRBD2. The CDR3 runs 18 residues. V was pared by 4 bases and J by 0 bases, with 11 bases of the junction left unmatched. The germline gives CDR1 LGHDT, CDR2 YNNKEL (reference sequence). The CDR3, as DNA: TGTGCCAGCAGCCGTCCCGGGACTAGTCTGAGCTCCTACAATGAGCAGTTCTTC. Translated, it gives CASSRPGTSLSSYNEQFF.

V gene TRBV20-1 combines with J gene TRBJ2-2, with TRBD1 as a possible D gene (5 bases). CDR3 size: 14 residues. Deletions cut 3 bases from V and 7 bases from J, with 15 bases between. Per germline, CDR1 DFQATT and CDR2 SNEGSKA (reference sequence). Here the CDR3 DNA reads TGCAGTGCTAGCAAGGGGATAGACAGCGGGGAGCTGTTTTTT. Translated: CSASKGIDSGELFF.